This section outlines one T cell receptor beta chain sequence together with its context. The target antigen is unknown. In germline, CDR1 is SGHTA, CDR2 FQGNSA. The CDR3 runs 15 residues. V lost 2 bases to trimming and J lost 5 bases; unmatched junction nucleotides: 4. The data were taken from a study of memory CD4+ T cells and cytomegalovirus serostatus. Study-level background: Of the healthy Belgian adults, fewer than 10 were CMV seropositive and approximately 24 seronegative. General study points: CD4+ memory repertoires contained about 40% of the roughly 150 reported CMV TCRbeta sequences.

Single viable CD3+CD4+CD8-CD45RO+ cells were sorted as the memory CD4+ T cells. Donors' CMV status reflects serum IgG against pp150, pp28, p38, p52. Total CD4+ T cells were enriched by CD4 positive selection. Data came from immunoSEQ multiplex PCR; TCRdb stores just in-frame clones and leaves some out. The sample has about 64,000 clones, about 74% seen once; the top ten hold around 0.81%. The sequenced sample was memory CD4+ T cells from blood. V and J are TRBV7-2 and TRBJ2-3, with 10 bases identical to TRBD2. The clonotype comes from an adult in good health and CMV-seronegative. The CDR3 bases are TGTGCCAGCAGCTTAATAGCGGGAGGTGGAGATACGCAGTATTTT. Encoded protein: CASSLIAGGGDTQYF.